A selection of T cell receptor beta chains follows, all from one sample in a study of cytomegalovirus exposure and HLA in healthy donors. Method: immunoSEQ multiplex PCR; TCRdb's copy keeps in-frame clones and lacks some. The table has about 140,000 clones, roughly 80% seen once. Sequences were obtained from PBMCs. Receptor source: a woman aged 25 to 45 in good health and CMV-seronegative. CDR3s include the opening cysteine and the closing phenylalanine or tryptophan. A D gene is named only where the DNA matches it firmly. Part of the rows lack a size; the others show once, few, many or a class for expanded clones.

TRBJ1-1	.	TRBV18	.	CASSPRRGMNTEAFF	TGTGCCAGCTCACCAAGGCGGGGGATGAACACTGAAGCTTTCTTT
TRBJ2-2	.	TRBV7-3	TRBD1	CASSPSGGASTGELFF	TGTGCCAGCAGCCCATCAGGGGGCGCTTCCACCGGGGAGCTGTTTTTT
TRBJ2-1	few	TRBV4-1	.	CASSQWWGGTEQFF	TGCGCCAGCAGCCAATGGTGGGGAGGTACTGAGCAGTTCTTC
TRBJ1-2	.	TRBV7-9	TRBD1	CASSIGTGESYGYTF	TGTGCCAGCAGCATAGGGACAGGGGAAAGCTATGGCTACACCTTC
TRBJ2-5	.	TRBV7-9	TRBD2	CASRLGLAQETQYF	TGTGCCAGCAGATTAGGACTAGCTCAAGAGACCCAGTACTTC
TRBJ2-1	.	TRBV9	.	CASSVSGDNEQFF	TGTGCCAGCAGCGTTAGCGGAGACAATGAGCAGTTCTTC
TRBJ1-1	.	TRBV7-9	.	CASSPISFHGAFF	TGTGCCAGCAGCCCCATTAGCTTCCACGGAGCTTTCTTT
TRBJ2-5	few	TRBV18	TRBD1	CASSPTVTGTEETQYF	TGTGCCAGCTCACCCACGGTGACCGGGACAGAAGAGACCCAGTACTTC
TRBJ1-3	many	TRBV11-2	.	CASSSLTVGNTIYF	TGTGCCAGCAGCTCACTTACCGTCGGAAACACCATATATTTT
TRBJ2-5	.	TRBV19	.	CATRPGHQQETQYF	TGTGCCACACGACCGGGACACCAACAAGAGACCCAGTACTTC
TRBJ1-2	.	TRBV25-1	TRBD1	CASRKQGNSGYTF	TGTGCCAGCAGGAAACAGGGGAATAGTGGCTACACCTTC
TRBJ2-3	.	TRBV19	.	CASSIDRERFADTQYF	TGTGCCAGTAGTATCGATAGGGAGAGGTTTGCAGATACGCAGTATTTT
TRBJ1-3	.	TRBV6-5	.	CASSLGNTIYF	TGTGCCAGCAGTCTCGGAAACACCATATATTTT
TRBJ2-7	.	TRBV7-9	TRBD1	CASKRQGSYEQYF	TGTGCCAGTAAGAGACAGGGGTCCTACGAGCAGTACTTC
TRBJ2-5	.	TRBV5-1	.	CASSSGQTQETQYF	TGCGCCAGCAGCTCGGGACAAACCCAAGAGACCCAGTACTTC
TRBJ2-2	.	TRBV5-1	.	CASSLGPIARSTGELFF	TGCGCCAGCAGCTTGGGACCCATAGCGAGGAGCACCGGGGAGCTGTTTTTT
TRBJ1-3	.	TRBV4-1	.	CASSQDFRRDTIYF	TGCGCCAGCAGCCAAGATTTTCGCCGGGACACCATATATTTT
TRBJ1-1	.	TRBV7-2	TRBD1	CASSSQGPDTEAFF	TGTGCCAGCAGCTCACAGGGGCCGGACACTGAAGCTTTCTTT
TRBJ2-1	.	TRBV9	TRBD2	CASSVGGGKNEQFF	TGTGCCAGCAGCGTCGGGGGGGGGAAGAATGAGCAGTTCTTC
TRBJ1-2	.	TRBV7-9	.	CASRESGFGGAEGYTF	TGTGCCAGCAGGGAAAGTGGGTTTGGGGGCGCGGAGGGCTACACCTTC
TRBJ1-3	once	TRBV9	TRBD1	CASSPRQGRAGNTIYF	TGTGCCAGCAGCCCCCGACAGGGACGGGCGGGAAACACCATATATTTT
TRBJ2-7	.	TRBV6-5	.	CASRIRTGTYEQYF	TGTGCCAGCAGGATCAGGACGGGGACCTACGAGCAGTACTTC
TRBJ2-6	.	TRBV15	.	CATMQGSPFSGANVLTF	TGTGCCACCATGCAGGGGAGCCCGTTCTCTGGGGCCAACGTCCTGACTTTC
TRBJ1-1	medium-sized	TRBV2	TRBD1	CASSRGQGGNTEAFF	TGTGCCAGCAGTCGGGGACAGGGGGGGAACACTGAAGCTTTCTTT
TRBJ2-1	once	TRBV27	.	CASSSRQESSYNEQFF	TGTGCCAGCAGTTCCAGACAGGAGAGCTCCTACAATGAGCAGTTCTTC
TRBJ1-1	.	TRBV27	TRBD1	CASSGQGVGTEAFF	TGTGCCAGCAGTGGACAGGGTGTGGGCACTGAAGCTTTCTTT
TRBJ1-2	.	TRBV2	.	CASSRTTDGYTF	TGTGCCAGCAGTCGGACAACCGATGGCTACACCTTC
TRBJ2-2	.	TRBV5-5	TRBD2	CASSLVASGGKGTGELFF	TGTGCCAGCAGCTTGGTGGCTAGCGGGGGAAAAGGGACCGGGGAGCTGTTTTTT
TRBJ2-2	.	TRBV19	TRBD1	CASKVSARDSLSGELFF	TGTGCCAGTAAAGTCTCTGCCCGGGACAGTCTTTCCGGGGAGCTGTTTTTT
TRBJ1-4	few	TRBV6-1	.	CASSEAVPGAEKLFF	TGTGCCAGCAGTGAAGCGGTGCCAGGGGCTGAAAAACTGTTTTTT
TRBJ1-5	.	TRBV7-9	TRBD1	CSSSQGGYFFYSNQPQHF	TGTTCCAGCAGCCAAGGGGGCTATTTTTTTTATAGCAATCAGCCCCAGCATTTT
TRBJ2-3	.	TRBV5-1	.	CASSLYSNTDTQYF	TGCGCCAGCAGCTTATACAGTAACACAGATACGCAGTATTTT
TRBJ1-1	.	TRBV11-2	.	CASSLGWGGHTEAFF	TGTGCCAGCAGCTTAGGCTGGGGGGGCCACACTGAAGCTTTCTTT
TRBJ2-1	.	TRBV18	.	CASSPLRAGGTYNEQFF	TGTGCCAGCTCACCTCTAAGGGCAGGGGGGACCTACAATGAGCAGTTCTTC
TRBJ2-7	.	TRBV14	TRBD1	CASSQDQGAHSEQYF	TGTGCCAGCAGCCAAGATCAGGGGGCGCACAGCGAGCAGTACTTC
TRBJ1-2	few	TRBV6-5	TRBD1	CASSPDRDDGYTF	TGTGCCAGCAGTCCGGACAGGGACGATGGCTACACCTTC
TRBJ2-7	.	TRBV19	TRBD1	CASSRQGFGEQYF	TGTGCCAGTAGTCGACAGGGCTTCGGCGAGCAGTACTTC
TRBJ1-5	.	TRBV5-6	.	CASSHWGDSNQPQHF	TGTGCCAGCAGCCATTGGGGGGATAGCAATCAGCCCCAGCATTTT
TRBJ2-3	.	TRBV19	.	CASSTPDRPDTQYF	TGTGCCAGTAGTACCCCAGACAGGCCAGATACGCAGTATTTT
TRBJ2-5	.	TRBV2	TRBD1	CASRDRGPLRETQYF	TGTGCCAGCAGGGACAGGGGCCCTCTACGGGAGACCCAGTACTTC
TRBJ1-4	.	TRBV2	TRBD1	CASSTSGTGLEKLFF	TGTGCCAGCAGTACCTCCGGGACAGGGCTTGAAAAACTGTTTTTT
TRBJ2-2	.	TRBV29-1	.	CSVLRGGENTGELFF	TGCAGCGTTTTGAGGGGGGGGGAGAACACCGGGGAGCTGTTTTTT
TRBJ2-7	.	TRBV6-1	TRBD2	CASSEWSSGVYEQYF	TGTGCCAGCAGTGAATGGTCTAGCGGGGTCTACGAGCAGTACTTC
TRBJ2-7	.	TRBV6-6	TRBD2	CAIGSGGSTYEQYF	TGTGCCATCGGAAGCGGGGGGTCTACCTACGAGCAGTACTTC
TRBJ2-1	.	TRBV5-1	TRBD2	CASAPGGQTTEQFF	TGCGCCAGCGCCCCGGGGGGGCAAACAACTGAGCAGTTCTTC
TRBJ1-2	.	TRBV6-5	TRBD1	CASSYSGTANYGYTF	TGTGCCAGCAGTTACTCCGGGACAGCTAACTATGGCTACACCTTC
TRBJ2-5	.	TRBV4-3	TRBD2	CASSPSGTSVTQYF	TGCGCCAGCAGCCCCTCCGGGACTAGCGTGACCCAGTACTTC
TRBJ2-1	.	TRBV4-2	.	CASSRGGGLYNEQFF	TGTGCCAGCAGTCGTGGCGGAGGGTTATACAATGAGCAGTTCTTC
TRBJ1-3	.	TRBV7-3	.	CASSLQGLGNTIYF	TGTGCCAGCAGCTTACAGGGACTCGGAAACACCATATATTTT